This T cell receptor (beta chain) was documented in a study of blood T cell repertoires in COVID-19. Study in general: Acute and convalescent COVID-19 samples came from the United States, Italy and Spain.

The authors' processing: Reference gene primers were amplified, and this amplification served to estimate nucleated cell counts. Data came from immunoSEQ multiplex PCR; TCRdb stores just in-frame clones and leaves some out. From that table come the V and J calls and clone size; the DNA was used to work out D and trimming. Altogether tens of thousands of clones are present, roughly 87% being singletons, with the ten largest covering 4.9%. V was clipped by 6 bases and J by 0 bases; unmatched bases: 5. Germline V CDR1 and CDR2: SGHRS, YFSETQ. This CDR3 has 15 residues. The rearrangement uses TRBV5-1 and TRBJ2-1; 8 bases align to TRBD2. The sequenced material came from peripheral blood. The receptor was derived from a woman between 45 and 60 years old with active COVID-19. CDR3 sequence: CASTSAGGSYNEQFF. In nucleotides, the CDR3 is TGCGCCAGCACCTCCGCGGGAGGCTCCTACAATGAGCAGTTCTTC.